This T cell receptor beta chain was captured in a study of blood T cell repertoires in COVID-19. Study summary: Spain, Italy and the United States supplied samples that represented acute and convalescent COVID-19.

Trimming at V came to 3 bases and at J to 8 bases, leaving 9 bases not matched to a gene. This CDR3 has 17 amino acids. The germline gives CDR1 MDHEN, CDR2 SYDVKM. A few counts support this clone. Clones were sequenced by immunoSEQ multiplex PCR, and TCRdb holds only the in-frame ones, with some missing. The sample includes around 320,000 clones, 90% of them seen just once. Cohorts were based on clinical histories the participants reported. Specimen: PBMCs or T cells enriched from blood (not recorded which). This TCR derives from a woman aged 25 to 39 who had been exposed to COVID-19. This chain connects TRBV28 to TRBJ2-2, with 13 bases fitting TRBD2. For the CDR3, the DNA is TGTGCCAGCAGTTTGTGGAGACTAGCGGGGGGACCTGGGGAGCTGTTTTTT. Amino acids: CASSLWRLAGGPGELFF.